These T cell receptor beta chains were read from a single sample in a study of shared clonotypes between healthy human individuals. Measured with immunoSEQ multiplex PCR; TCRdb has only the in-frame clones, and not every one. The data show 800,000 to 1,200,000 clones, around 78% seen once. The material sequenced was memory CD4+ T cells from PBMCs. The receptor source for this set is a man between 18 and 35 years old in good health. Some clones in this sample may be carry-over from other donors' samples. Both conserved end residues are part of each CDR3. D genes are given only for firm matches. A row's size may be missing; if present it is once, few, many or a size class.

j_call	v_call	d_call	clone_size	cdr3_aa	cdr3_nt
TRBJ2-5	TRBV19	TRBD1	.	CASQPDRGRETQYF	TGTGCCAGTCAACCTGACAGGGGGAGGGAGACCCAGTACTTC
TRBJ1-2	TRBV30	.	.	CAWSVGVGYGYTF	TGTGCCTGGAGTGTCGGGGTTGGCTATGGCTACACCTTC
TRBJ2-5	TRBV15	.	few	CATSPRLRISVEQYF	TGTGCCACCAGCCCGAGACTAAGGATTTCTGTGGAGCAGTACTTC
TRBJ1-4	TRBV28	.	once	CASSLDLRGKKLFF	TGTGCCAGCAGTTTAGACCTCCGGGGCAAGAAACTGTTTTTT
TRBJ2-5	TRBV5-1	.	.	CASSLAQGPETQYF	TGCGCCAGCAGCTTGGCCCAGGGTCCCGAGACCCAGTACTTC
TRBJ1-1	TRBV2	.	.	CASSPRTEISEAFF	TGTGCCAGCAGCCCCCGGACAGAGATTTCTGAAGCTTTCTTT
TRBJ2-2	TRBV30	.	.	CAWDGLGKSTGELFF	TGTGCCTGGGACGGGCTCGGGAAATCCACCGGGGAGCTGTTTTTT
TRBJ2-2	TRBV14	.	.	CASSQFTYTGELFF	TGTGCCAGCAGCCAATTTACCTACACCGGGGAGCTGTTTTTT
TRBJ1-5	TRBV18	.	.	CASSPGNQPQHF	TGTGCCAGCTCACCGGGGAATCAGCCCCAGCATTTT
TRBJ1-2	TRBV5-4	.	.	CASSLTRTYKGYTF	TGTGCCAGCAGCTTGACGAGGACCTATAAGGGCTACACCTTC
TRBJ2-5	TRBV7-9	.	.	CASSLFGGEETQYF	TGTGCCAGCAGCTTATTTGGGGGAGAAGAGACCCAGTACTTC
TRBJ2-7	TRBV11-3	.	.	CASSPPRGGEQYF	TGTGCCAGCAGCCCCCCCCGGGGCGGCGAGCAGTACTTC
TRBJ2-7	TRBV11-2	.	.	CASSLDATASYEQYF	TGTGCCAGCAGCTTAGATGCGACGGCCAGCTACGAGCAGTACTTC
TRBJ2-3	TRBV11-3	.	.	CASSPSHGPDTQYF	TGTGCCAGCAGCCCGAGCCACGGGCCTGATACGCAGTATTTT
TRBJ2-5	TRBV29-1	.	.	CSVGAVFQETQYF	TGCAGCGTTGGGGCGGTTTTCCAAGAGACCCAGTACTTC
TRBJ2-7	TRBV30	TRBD1	.	CAWRRGTGTSYEQYF	TGTGCCTGGAGAAGGGGGACAGGGACCTCCTACGAGCAGTACTTC
TRBJ2-1	TRBV2	TRBD1	.	CASSAGQGGYNEQFF	TGTGCCAGCAGTGCGGGACAGGGGGGGTACAATGAGCAGTTCTTC
TRBJ1-1	TRBV28	.	.	CASSSQGYTEAFF	TGTGCCAGCAGTTCGCAGGGGTACACTGAAGCTTTCTTT
TRBJ2-7	TRBV5-1	.	.	CASSLAQGPSYEQYF	TGCGCCAGCAGCTTGGCCCAGGGGCCTTCCTACGAGCAGTACTTC
TRBJ2-7	TRBV7-3	.	few	CASSRNPGYEQYF	TGTGCCAGCAGCCGGAACCCGGGTTACGAGCAGTACTTC
TRBJ1-2	TRBV28	TRBD1	few	CASSPGWGQGAVGYTF	TGTGCCAGCAGTCCTGGGTGGGGGCAGGGGGCGGTTGGCTACACCTTC
TRBJ1-5	TRBV2	TRBD1	.	CASSLLKGTDQPQHF	TGTGCCAGCAGTCTATTAAAAGGGACAGACCAGCCCCAGCATTTT
TRBJ2-3	TRBV4-2	.	.	CASSQGGDTQYF	TGTGCCAGCAGCCAAGGTGGAGATACGCAGTATTTT
TRBJ1-2	TRBV28	.	few	CASSSSREVYGYTF	TGTGCCAGCAGTTCGTCTCGGGAGGTCTATGGCTACACCTTC
TRBJ1-2	TRBV28	.	.	CASSLATRLFYTF	TGTGCCAGCAGTTTAGCAACCCGGTTGTTCTACACCTTC
TRBJ2-3	TRBV6-5	.	.	CASSPLGTDTQYF	TGTGCCAGCAGCCCCCTGGGCACAGATACGCAGTATTTT
TRBJ1-2	TRBV10-3	.	few	CAIREGSGDYGYTF	TGTGCCATCAGGGAGGGGAGCGGCGACTATGGCTACACCTTC
TRBJ1-2	TRBV28	TRBD1	.	CASSEGARVGGYTF	TGTGCCAGCAGTGAGGGGGCGAGGGTCGGTGGCTACACCTTC
TRBJ2-5	TRBV29-1	TRBD2	.	CSVRLAETQETQYF	TGCAGCGTTCGCCTAGCGGAGACACAAGAGACCCAGTACTTC
TRBJ2-7	TRBV21-1	.	.	CASSKVGGQVYEQYF	TGTGCCAGCAGCAAAGTAGGCGGACAGGTCTACGAGCAGTACTTC
TRBJ2-7	TRBV4-2	TRBD2	.	CASSQAGTSGRYEQYF	TGTGCCAGCAGCCAGGCGGGGACTAGCGGGAGGTACGAGCAGTACTTC
TRBJ1-3	TRBV7-3	.	.	CASSLTLGNTIYF	TGTGCCAGCAGCCTCACGTTGGGAAACACCATATATTTT
TRBJ2-2	TRBV5-1	TRBD1	.	CASSLFAQGDTGELFF	TGCGCCAGCAGCTTATTCGCACAGGGGGACACCGGGGAGCTGTTTTTT
TRBJ2-7	TRBV7-6	TRBD1	.	CASSNRGDYEQYF	TGTGCCAGCAGTAACAGGGGGGATTACGAGCAGTACTTC
TRBJ2-5	TRBV2	.	.	CASTGVRQETQYF	TGTGCCAGCACGGGTGTGAGACAAGAGACCCAGTACTTC